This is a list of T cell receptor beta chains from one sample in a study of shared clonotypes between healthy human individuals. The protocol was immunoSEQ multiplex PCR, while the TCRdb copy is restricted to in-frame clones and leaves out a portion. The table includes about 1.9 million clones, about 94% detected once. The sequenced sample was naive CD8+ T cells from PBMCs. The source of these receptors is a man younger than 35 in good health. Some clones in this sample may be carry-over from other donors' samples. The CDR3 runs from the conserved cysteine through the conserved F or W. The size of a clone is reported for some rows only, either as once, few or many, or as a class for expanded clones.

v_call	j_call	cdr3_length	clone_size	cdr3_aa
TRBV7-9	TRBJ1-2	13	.	CASSGNRAYGYTF
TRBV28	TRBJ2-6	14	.	CASSLGRGANVLTF
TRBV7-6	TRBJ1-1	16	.	CASSYGQGLMNTEAFF
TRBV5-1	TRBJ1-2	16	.	CASSLSPQGVVDGYTF
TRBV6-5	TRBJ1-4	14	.	CASSNRVPEQKLFF
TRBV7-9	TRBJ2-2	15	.	CASSPRGTNTGELFF
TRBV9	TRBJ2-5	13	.	CASSRDYQETQYF
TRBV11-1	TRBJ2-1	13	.	CASSPAPWGDRFF
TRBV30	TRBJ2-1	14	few	CAWRISGGNNEQFF
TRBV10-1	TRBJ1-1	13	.	CASSENRGGEAFF
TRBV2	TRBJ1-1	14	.	CASSPPRHGTEAFF
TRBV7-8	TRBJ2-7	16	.	CASSLTGASFSYEQYF
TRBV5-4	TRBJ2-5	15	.	CASSYRGGTEETQYF
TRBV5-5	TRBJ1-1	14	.	CASSALGGRYRAFF
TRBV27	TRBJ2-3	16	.	CASSLFPGSSTDTQYF
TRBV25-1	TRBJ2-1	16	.	CASGNPTGQGINEQFF
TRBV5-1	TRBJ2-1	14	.	CASSWTAAGEEQFF
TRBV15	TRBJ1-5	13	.	CATSRAGPEPQHF
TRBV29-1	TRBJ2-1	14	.	CSVTLDRVANEQFF
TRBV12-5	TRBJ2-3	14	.	CASAAGGRIDTQYF
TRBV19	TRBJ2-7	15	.	CASSINRVSNYEQYF
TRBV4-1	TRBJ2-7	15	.	CASSHPGLATYEQYF
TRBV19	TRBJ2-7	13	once	CASSVRLRDEQYF
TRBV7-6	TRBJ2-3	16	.	CASSLPPSGRSDTQYF
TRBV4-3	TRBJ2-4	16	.	CASSQDWAGGENIQYF
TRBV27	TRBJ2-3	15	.	CASSLINSGVYTQYF
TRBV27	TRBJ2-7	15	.	CASSSSPRGFYEQYF
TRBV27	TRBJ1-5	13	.	CASSPTRDQPQHF
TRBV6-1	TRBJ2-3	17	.	CASSGFSSDSFTDTQYF
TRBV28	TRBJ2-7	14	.	CASSPGQGAYEQYF
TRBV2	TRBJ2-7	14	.	CASSGGGGSYEQYF
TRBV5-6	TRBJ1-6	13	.	CASSLGPGSPLHF
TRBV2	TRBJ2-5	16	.	CASSPRRTVIQETQYF
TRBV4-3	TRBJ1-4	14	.	CASSQGIGGEKLFF
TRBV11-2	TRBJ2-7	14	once	CASSLGRGQYEQYF
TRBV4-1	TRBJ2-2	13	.	CASSQEIRGELFF
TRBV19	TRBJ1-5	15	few	CATSGHFLSNQPQHF
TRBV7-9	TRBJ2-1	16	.	CASSGLAGGGGNEQFF
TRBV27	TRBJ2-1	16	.	CASGPLGRLSYNEQFF
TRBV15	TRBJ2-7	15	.	CATSLRRGASEEQYF
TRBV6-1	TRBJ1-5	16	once	CASSEVPEYSNQPQHF
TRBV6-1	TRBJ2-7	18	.	CASSERPTLSGRAYEQYF
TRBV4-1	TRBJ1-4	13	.	CASSQVTNEKLFF
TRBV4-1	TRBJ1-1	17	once	CASSPVGGTPTVTEAFF
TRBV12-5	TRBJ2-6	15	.	CASGTGDSGANVLTF
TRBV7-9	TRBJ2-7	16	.	CASRKSTGPSSYEQYF
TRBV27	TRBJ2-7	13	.	CASSRSIQYEQYF
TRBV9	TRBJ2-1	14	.	CASSALAYYNEQFF
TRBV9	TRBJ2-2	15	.	CASSVDRGRTGELFF
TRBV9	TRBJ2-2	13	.	CASSVGESGELFF
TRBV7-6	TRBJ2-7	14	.	CASSFLAGPGEQYF
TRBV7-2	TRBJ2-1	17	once	CASSPRPLAGVDNEQFF
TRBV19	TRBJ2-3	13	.	CASRNGRAGTQYF
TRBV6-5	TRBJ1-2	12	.	CASSGPVDGYTF
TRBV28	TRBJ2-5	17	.	CASSYPGTVGEGETQYF